This T cell receptor beta chain emerged from a study of shared clonotypes between healthy human individuals. Clones were read by immunoSEQ multiplex PCR, and TCRdb kept only the in-frame ones, dropping some. The repertoire consists of 730,000 or so clones, with less than 80% occurring once and the leading ten covering about 1.7%. General study points: Genetic and exposure-history diversity was limited by the small donor number. An effect of sequencing depth on clonotype sharing among donors was expected. Tissues were not sampled, only blood, and their repertoires likely differ.

This clone was counted once. As yet, its antigen is unknown. Sample: memory CD4+ T cells sorted from blood. As to subset: CD45RA-negative fraction. This clonotype originated in a woman aged 30 to 39 in good health.

The CDR3 DNA follows: TGTGCCACCAGGCAAGGGATCTTCACAGATACGCAGTATTTT. Its translation is CATRQGIFTDTQYF. J is TRBJ2-3 and V is TRBV25-1; D unresolved. Per the germline V gene, CDR1 is MGHDK and CDR2 is SYGVNS. With 10 bases removed from V and 2 bases from J, the gap between germline ends came to 16 bases. This CDR3 spans 14 amino acids.